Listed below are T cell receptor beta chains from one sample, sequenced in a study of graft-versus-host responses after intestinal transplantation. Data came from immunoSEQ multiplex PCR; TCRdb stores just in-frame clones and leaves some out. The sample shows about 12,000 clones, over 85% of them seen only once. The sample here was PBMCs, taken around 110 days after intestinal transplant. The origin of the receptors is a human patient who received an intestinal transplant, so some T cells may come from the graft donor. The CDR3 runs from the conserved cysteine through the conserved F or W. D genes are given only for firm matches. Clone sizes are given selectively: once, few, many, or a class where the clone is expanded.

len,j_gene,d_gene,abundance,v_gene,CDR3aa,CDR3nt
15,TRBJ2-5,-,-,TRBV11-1,CASSLAGGPQETQYF,TGTGCCAGCAGCTTAGCGGGGGGCCCCCAAGAGACCCAGTACTTC
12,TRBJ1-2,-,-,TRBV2,CATQDSSYGYTF,TGTGCCACCCAAGACAGCAGCTATGGCTACACCTTC
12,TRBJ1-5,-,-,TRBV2,CAEGGGNQPQHF,TGTGCCGAGGGGGGGGGCAATCAGCCCCAGCATTTT
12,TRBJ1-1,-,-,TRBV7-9,CASSLENTEAFF,TGTGCCAGCAGCTTAGAAAACACTGAAGCTTTCTTT
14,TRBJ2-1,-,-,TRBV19,CASNLRVLDNEQFF,TGTGCCAGTAATTTAAGGGTCTTAGACAATGAGCAGTTCTTC
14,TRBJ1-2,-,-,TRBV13,CASSLGGLSSGYTF,TGTGCCAGCAGCTTAGGGGGGCTTTCGAGTGGCTACACCTTC
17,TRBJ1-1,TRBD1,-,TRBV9,CASSGRSGDRVTAEAFF,TGTGCCAGCAGCGGGAGGTCAGGGGACAGGGTTACAGCTGAAGCTTTCTTT
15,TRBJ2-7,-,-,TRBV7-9,CASSPAEGWGTEQYF,TGTGCCAGCAGCCCCGCTGAGGGGTGGGGGACCGAGCAGTACTTC
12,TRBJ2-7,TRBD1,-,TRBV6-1,CASTPTGDEQYF,TGTGCCAGCACCCCAACAGGGGATGAGCAGTACTTC
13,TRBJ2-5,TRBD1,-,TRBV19,CASRIRGQETQYF,TGTGCCAGTAGGATTCGGGGACAGGAGACCCAGTACTTC
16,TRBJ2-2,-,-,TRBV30,CAWSVSDRRNTGELFF,TGTGCCTGGAGTGTGTCAGACAGGAGGAACACCGGGGAGCTGTTTTTT
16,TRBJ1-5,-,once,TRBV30,CAWSNLAGASNQPQHF,TGTGCCTGGAGTAACCTGGCAGGGGCTAGCAATCAGCCCCAGCATTTT
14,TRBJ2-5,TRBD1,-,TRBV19,CASTGTGVQETQYF,TGTGCCAGTACAGGGACAGGGGTCCAAGAGACCCAGTACTTC
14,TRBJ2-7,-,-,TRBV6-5,CASSEPRGRGEQYF,TGTGCCAGCAGTGAGCCAAGGGGCCGGGGTGAGCAGTACTTC
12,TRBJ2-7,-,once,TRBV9,CASSETGYEQYF,TGTGCCAGCAGCGAGACTGGATACGAGCAGTACTTC
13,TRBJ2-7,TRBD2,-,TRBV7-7,CASVGAGGGEQYF,TGTGCCAGCGTTGGAGCGGGAGGAGGCGAGCAGTACTTC
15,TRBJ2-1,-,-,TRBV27,CASSLQASATNEQFF,TGTGCCAGCAGTTTACAGGCTAGCGCGACCAATGAGCAGTTCTTC
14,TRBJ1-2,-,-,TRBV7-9,CASSASDGNYGYTF,TGTGCCAGCAGCGCGTCGGACGGTAACTATGGCTACACCTTC
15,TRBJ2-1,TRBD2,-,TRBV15,CATSIPGTSANEQFF,TGTGCCACCAGCATCCCCGGGACTAGCGCCAATGAGCAGTTCTTC
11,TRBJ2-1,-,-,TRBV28,CATRVGHEQFF,TGTGCCACCAGGGTTGGGCATGAGCAGTTCTTC
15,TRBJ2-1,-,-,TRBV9,CASSSRLAGDNEQFF,TGTGCCAGCAGCTCCCGGCTAGCAGGGGACAATGAGCAGTTCTTC
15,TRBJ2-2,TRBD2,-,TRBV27,CASSGTSPNTGELFF,TGTGCCAGCAGCGGGACTAGCCCGAACACCGGGGAGCTGTTTTTT
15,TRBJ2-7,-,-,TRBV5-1,CASRPPGTQTYEQYF,TGCGCCAGCAGGCCTCCCGGGACTCAAACTTACGAGCAGTACTTC
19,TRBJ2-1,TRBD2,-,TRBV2,CARGHVQVEVAGDYNEQFF,TGTGCCAGAGGGCACGTACAGGTTGAGGTAGCGGGAGATTACAATGAGCAGTTCTTC
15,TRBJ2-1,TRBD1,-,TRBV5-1,CASSLGQGAYNEQFF,TGCGCCAGCAGCTTGGGCCAGGGGGCATACAATGAGCAGTTCTTC
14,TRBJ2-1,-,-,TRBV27,CASKGGVGYNEQFF,TGTGCCAGCAAGGGGGGAGTAGGCTACAATGAGCAGTTCTTC
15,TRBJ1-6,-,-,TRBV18,CASSLTSDPNSPLHF,TGTGCCAGCTCACTTACCAGCGACCCAAATTCACCCCTCCACTTT
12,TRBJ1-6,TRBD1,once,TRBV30,CAVGQGGSPLHF,TGTGCCGTGGGACAGGGTGGGTCACCCCTCCACTTT
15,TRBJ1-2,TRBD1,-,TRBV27,CASSITGTGRFGYTF,TGTGCCAGCAGTATCACCGGGACAGGGAGGTTTGGCTACACCTTC
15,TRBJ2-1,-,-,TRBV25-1,CASSPLLSSYNEQFF,TGTGCCAGCAGCCCCCTACTAAGCTCCTACAATGAGCAGTTCTTC
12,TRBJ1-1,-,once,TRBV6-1,CASSLNGAEAFF,TGTGCCAGCAGTTTAAACGGGGCTGAAGCTTTCTTT
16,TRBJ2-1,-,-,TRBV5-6,CASSSGPSNSYNEQFF,TGTGCCAGCTCCAGCGGGCCCTCGAACTCCTACAATGAGCAGTTCTTC
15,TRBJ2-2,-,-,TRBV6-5,CASRVAGLNTGELFF,TGTGCCAGCAGGGTCGCGGGACTGAACACCGGGGAGCTGTTTTTT
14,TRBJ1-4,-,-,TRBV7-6,CASSLSPGNEKLFF,TGTGCCAGCAGCTTATCGCCGGGGAATGAAAAACTGTTTTTT
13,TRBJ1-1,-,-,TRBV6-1,CASSQYGQNEAFF,TGTGCCAGCAGCCAATACGGACAGAATGAAGCTTTCTTT